This TCR beta chain was recovered during a study of post-analysis software for immune sequencing data. Study-wide background: The patients showed relapsing-remitting, secondary progressive and progressive-relapsing multiple sclerosis courses.

Unique molecular identifiers were built into the TCR beta cDNA libraries. TCRdb passed the PCR reads through MiXCR, listing each CDR3 protein once. The sample includes 550,000 to 700,000 distinct CDR3 sequences, 44% seen only once; the top ten take around 1.7%. There are many counts of this clonotype. The antigen is undetermined. The CDR3 totals 14 residues. Germline-derived CDR1 and CDR2 are MDHEN and SYDVKM. Trimming shortened V by 5 bases and J by 4 bases, and 14 bases separated the two germline ends. General study findings and limits: Same-batch preparations were strongly co-clustered by F measure. Diversity measured as normalized Chao1 was significantly lower in multiple sclerosis patients than in controls. Relative to controls, patients had 4 or 5 TRBV segments at higher frequency, with TRBV5-6, TRBV5-1 and TRBV20-1 among these.

Sequenced: blood. This sequence was found in a girl aged 5 to 17 with multiple sclerosis. The V gene is TRBV28, the J gene TRBJ2-5; D perhaps matches TRBD1 (5 bases). CDR3 bases: TGTGCCAGCAGTCCAAGGGGTGGGGTAGAGACCCAGTACTTC. Protein: CASSPRGGVETQYF.